A selection of T cell receptor beta chains follows, all from one sample in a study of T-cell reconstitution after alpha-beta-depleted transplantation in children. One entry per CDR3 protein results from TCRdb running MiXCR on the PCR reads. The data show 190,000 or so distinct CDR3 sequences, with more than 6.5% seen just once and roughly 3% held by the top ten. The source material was PBMCs from the stem cell graft donor, sampled from the stem cell graft. These receptors came from a human donor who donated a stem cell graft to a child with Wiskott-Aldrich syndrome. The CDR3 runs from the conserved cysteine through the conserved F or W. Each record gives: V gene, D gene, clone size, J gene, CDR3 DNA, CDR3 protein. D genes are given only for firm matches. Rows give clone size only sometimes, using once, few, many, or a class for an expanded clone.

V gene: TRBV7-2
D gene: TRBD2
clone size: many
J gene: TRBJ2-3
CDR3 DNA: TGTGCCAGCAGCTTCTTAGCGGGAGATACGCAGTATTTT
CDR3 protein: CASSFLAGDTQYF

V gene: TRBV7-6
D gene: .
clone size: many
J gene: TRBJ2-7
CDR3 DNA: TGTGCCAGCAGTCGTGATGACGGGACCTACGAGCAGTACTTC
CDR3 protein: CASSRDDGTYEQYF

V gene: TRBV7-2
D gene: .
clone size: few
J gene: TRBJ1-4
CDR3 DNA: TGTGCCAGCAGCCCCGTTTCGGCAACTAATGAAAAACTGTTTTTT
CDR3 protein: CASSPVSATNEKLFF

V gene: TRBV29-1
D gene: .
clone size: many
J gene: TRBJ2-7
CDR3 DNA: TGCAGCGTAGAACAGGGAGGAGGCTACGAGCAGTACTTC
CDR3 protein: CSVEQGGGYEQYF

V gene: TRBV20-1
D gene: TRBD2
clone size: many
J gene: TRBJ2-5
CDR3 DNA: TGCAGTGCTAGAGACAAGACTAGCGGGGGGGTCCAAGAGACCCAGTACTTC
CDR3 protein: CSARDKTSGGVQETQYF

V gene: TRBV29-1
D gene: .
clone size: .
J gene: TRBJ1-3
CDR3 DNA: TGCAGCGTTGAAGTGTTAGGCATAGAGACGGACACCATATATTTT
CDR3 protein: CSVEVLGIETDTIYF

V gene: TRBV24-1
D gene: .
clone size: many
J gene: TRBJ2-1
CDR3 DNA: TGTGCCACCAGTGATTTGATGTGGGGCGGTGAGCAGTTCTTC
CDR3 protein: CATSDLMWGGEQFF

V gene: TRBV7-2
D gene: TRBD2
clone size: many
J gene: TRBJ2-5
CDR3 DNA: TGTGCCAGCAGCTTAGAAGTTAGCGGGAGGGCCCAGTACTTC
CDR3 protein: CASSLEVSGRAQYF

V gene: TRBV3-1
D gene: TRBD1
clone size: many
J gene: TRBJ1-4
CDR3 DNA: TGTGCCAGCAGCCAAGAACCGGGACAGTTTGAAAAACTGTTTTTT
CDR3 protein: CASSQEPGQFEKLFF

V gene: TRBV5-1
D gene: .
clone size: .
J gene: TRBJ1-1
CDR3 DNA: TGCGCCAGCAGCTTGCGACAGCCGAACACTGAAGCTTTCTTT
CDR3 protein: CASSLRQPNTEAFF

V gene: TRBV20-1
D gene: .
clone size: many
J gene: TRBJ1-1
CDR3 DNA: TGCAGTGCTAGAGTGATGGGATATCAAGCTTTCTTT
CDR3 protein: CSARVMGYQAFF

V gene: TRBV4-3
D gene: .
clone size: .
J gene: TRBJ2-3
CDR3 DNA: TGCGCCAGCAGCCAAGGAGGGGCTAGCAAGACAGATACGCAGTATTTT
CDR3 protein: CASSQGGASKTDTQYF

V gene: TRBV12-3/TRBV12-4
D gene: TRBD2
clone size: many
J gene: TRBJ2-2
CDR3 DNA: TGTGCCAGCAGCTCAATAGCGGGAACGAACACCGGGGAGCTGTTTTTT
CDR3 protein: CASSSIAGTNTGELFF

V gene: TRBV20-1
D gene: TRBD1
clone size: few
J gene: TRBJ1-2
CDR3 DNA: TGCAGTGCTAGAGACTGGACAGGGGATGGCTACACCTTC
CDR3 protein: CSARDWTGDGYTF

V gene: TRBV18
D gene: .
clone size: many
J gene: TRBJ2-3
CDR3 DNA: TGTGCCAGCTCACCAAGTCTGACAGATACGCAGTATTTT
CDR3 protein: CASSPSLTDTQYF

V gene: TRBV7-8
D gene: TRBD2
clone size: few
J gene: TRBJ2-2
CDR3 DNA: TGTGCCAGCACCAAGCGGGGGGGCACAACCGGGGAGCTGTTTTTT
CDR3 protein: CASTKRGGTTGELFF

V gene: TRBV15
D gene: TRBD1
clone size: many
J gene: TRBJ2-5
CDR3 DNA: TGTGCCACCAGCAGGCGGACGACAGGGGGCCTGGAGACCCAGTACTTC
CDR3 protein: CATSRRTTGGLETQYF

V gene: TRBV29-1
D gene: .
clone size: many
J gene: TRBJ2-1
CDR3 DNA: TGCAGCGTTGAAGTCGGGTTAAATGAGCAGTTCTTC
CDR3 protein: CSVEVGLNEQFF

V gene: TRBV10-3
D gene: TRBD2
clone size: many
J gene: TRBJ2-1
CDR3 DNA: TGTGCCACCCTGTCCAGCGGGGGGAATGAGCAGTTCTTC
CDR3 protein: CATLSSGGNEQFF

V gene: TRBV27
D gene: .
clone size: many
J gene: TRBJ2-2
CDR3 DNA: TGTGCCAGCAGACAGCCCACCCCAGTAAACACCGGGGAGCTGTTTTTT
CDR3 protein: CASRQPTPVNTGELFF

V gene: TRBV20-1
D gene: TRBD2
clone size: many
J gene: TRBJ2-3
CDR3 DNA: TGCAGTGCTAGCAAAGCTAGCGGGGGCCTTTCTGATACGCAGTATTTT
CDR3 protein: CSASKASGGLSDTQYF

V gene: TRBV7-7
D gene: TRBD1
clone size: .
J gene: TRBJ2-5
CDR3 DNA: TGTGCCAGCAGCTTTTCACCGGGACAGACCCAAGAGACCCAGTACTTC
CDR3 protein: CASSFSPGQTQETQYF

V gene: TRBV5-1
D gene: .
clone size: many
J gene: TRBJ2-5
CDR3 DNA: TGCGCCAGCAGCCTTCTTAAAGAGACCCAGTACTTC
CDR3 protein: CASSLLKETQYF

V gene: TRBV27
D gene: .
clone size: many
J gene: TRBJ2-2
CDR3 DNA: TGTGCCACCGGGGGAGGTGGGGAGCTGTTTTTT
CDR3 protein: CATGGGGELFF

V gene: TRBV7-8
D gene: TRBD2
clone size: .
J gene: TRBJ2-5
CDR3 DNA: TGTGCCAGCAGCCACCGACTAGCGGGTAACGGGGCCCAGTACTTC
CDR3 protein: CASSHRLAGNGAQYF

V gene: TRBV5-6
D gene: TRBD1
clone size: many
J gene: TRBJ2-3
CDR3 DNA: TGTGCCAGCAGTTCGACAGGGACGGCAGATACGCAGTATTTT
CDR3 protein: CASSSTGTADTQYF

V gene: TRBV6-1
D gene: .
clone size: many
J gene: TRBJ2-1
CDR3 DNA: TGTGCCAGCAGCCATCGAGGGCAGAGGGGTACGAATGAGCAGTTCTTC
CDR3 protein: CASSHRGQRGTNEQFF

V gene: TRBV7-8
D gene: .
clone size: many
J gene: TRBJ1-2
CDR3 DNA: TGTGCCAGCAGCTCCCACGGCATAGATGGCTACACCTTC
CDR3 protein: CASSSHGIDGYTF

V gene: TRBV28
D gene: .
clone size: .
J gene: TRBJ1-3
CDR3 DNA: TGTGCCAGTCAATTTTCTGGAAACACCATATATTTT
CDR3 protein: CASQFSGNTIYF

V gene: TRBV7-2
D gene: .
clone size: many
J gene: TRBJ1-4
CDR3 DNA: TGTGCCAGCAGTTTGACACCAACTAATGAAAAACTGTTTTTT
CDR3 protein: CASSLTPTNEKLFF

V gene: TRBV12-3/TRBV12-4
D gene: .
clone size: many
J gene: TRBJ2-5
CDR3 DNA: TGTGCCAGCAGTTTTAGACTGATGGAGACCCAGTACTTC
CDR3 protein: CASSFRLMETQYF

V gene: TRBV19
D gene: .
clone size: many
J gene: TRBJ1-5
CDR3 DNA: TGTGCCAGTAGTATCTTGGCAGGGAGAGGCCAGCCCCAGCATTTT
CDR3 protein: CASSILAGRGQPQHF

V gene: TRBV20-1
D gene: .
clone size: many
J gene: TRBJ2-3
CDR3 DNA: TGCAGTGTGGCGGGTAGGAGCACAGATACGCAGTATTTT
CDR3 protein: CSVAGRSTDTQYF

V gene: TRBV3-1
D gene: .
clone size: few
J gene: TRBJ2-1
CDR3 DNA: TGTGCCAGCAGCCAAGAAAAGGACCTTGGCAGAGAGTTCTTC
CDR3 protein: CASSQEKDLGREFF

V gene: TRBV5-1
D gene: .
clone size: many
J gene: TRBJ2-3
CDR3 DNA: TGCGCCAGCGCTGAGGCTCCGGGGGTAACAGATACGCAGTATTTT
CDR3 protein: CASAEAPGVTDTQYF

V gene: TRBV10-3
D gene: TRBD2
clone size: many
J gene: TRBJ2-1
CDR3 DNA: TGTGCCATCAGTGGTCTTGGTACGGGGGGGGACAATGAGCAGTTCTTC
CDR3 protein: CAISGLGTGGDNEQFF

V gene: TRBV24-1
D gene: .
clone size: many
J gene: TRBJ2-7
CDR3 DNA: TGTGCCACCAGTGATTCGGCTGGGGACGAGCAGTACTTC
CDR3 protein: CATSDSAGDEQYF

V gene: TRBV7-8
D gene: .
clone size: few
J gene: TRBJ1-1
CDR3 DNA: TGTGCCAGCAGCTTACTTGTCGGGGGGAGCAGGAACACTGAAGCTTTCTTT
CDR3 protein: CASSLLVGGSRNTEAFF

V gene: TRBV20-1
D gene: .
clone size: many
J gene: TRBJ1-3
CDR3 DNA: TGCAGTGCTGGACTAAACCGGGGGGGCCCTGGAAACACCATATATTTT
CDR3 protein: CSAGLNRGGPGNTIYF

V gene: TRBV10-3
D gene: .
clone size: many
J gene: TRBJ2-5
CDR3 DNA: TGTGCCATCAGGGAACAGGGGGGGCAAGAGACCCAGTACTTC
CDR3 protein: CAIREQGGQETQYF